Following are 31 T cell receptor beta chains from one sample sequenced in a study of cytomegalovirus exposure and HLA in healthy donors. Only in-frame clones appear in the TCRdb table, and some are missing; sequencing was by immunoSEQ multiplex PCR. Of over 150,000 clones in the sample, approximately 86% were seen once. The sequencing input was PBMCs. Receptors originate from a young man in good health and CMV-seropositive.

The chain combines TRBV7-2 with TRBJ1-5, with 8 bases aligning to TRBD1. This CDR3 contains 15 residues. Germline V gene lookup returns CDR1 SGHTA and CDR2 FQGNSA. Unmatched junction bases numbered 6, after V lost 1 base and J lost 7 bases. The CDR3 spells CASSLGGGDRQPQHF. In DNA form, the CDR3 reads TGTGCCAGCAGCTTAGGGGGCGGGGACAGGCAGCCCCAGCATTTT.

This chain connects TRBV28 to TRBJ2-2, with 8 nucleotides matching TRBD2. This CDR3 spans 15 amino acids. Per germline, CDR1 MDHEN and CDR2 SYDVKM. The V segment lost 2 bases and the J segment 5 bases; nucleotides outside the gene matches: 4. CDR3 DNA sequence: TGTGCCAGCAGTTTAGCGGGAGGTCGGACCGGGGAGCTGTTTTTT. Its protein is CASSLAGGRTGELFF. The whole variable domain, filled in from reference TRBV28 and TRBJ2-2, reads DVKVTQSSRYLVKRTGEKVFLECVQDMDHENMFWYRQDPGLGLRLIYFSYDVKMKEKGDIPEGYSVSREKKERFSLILESASTNQTSMYLCASSLAGGRTGELFFGEGSRLTVL.

This sequence joins TRBV4-2 and TRBJ2-2; TRBD1 agrees at 7 bases. J lost 5 bases, V lost 3 bases, and 3 bases had no gene match. Germline CDR1 reads LGHNA; CDR2 reads YNFKEQ. The CDR3 totals 14 residues. CDR3 protein: CASSHQQGTGELFF. The CDR3 DNA follows: TGTGCCAGCAGCCATCAACAGGGGACCGGGGAGCTGTTTTTT.

The chain combines TRBV6-1 with TRBJ2-3, with 8 bases fitting TRBD2. This CDR3 comprises 15 residues. The V and J ends lost 6 bases and 0 bases, in that order; junction bases with no gene match: 5. Germline values: CDR1 MNHNS, CDR2 SASEGT. The CDR3 DNA follows: TGTGCCAGCAGGTCACTAGCGGACAGCACAGATACGCAGTATTTT. Translation: CASRSLADSTDTQYF.

The chain is built from TRBV4-3 and TRBJ1-1; possible D gene TRBD1, 6 bases. The V end lost 3 bases, the J end lost 1 base, and 12 bases lay between the germline ends. This CDR3 comprises 15 residues. Germline V CDR1 and CDR2: LGHNA, YSLEER. CDR3 DNA sequence: TGCGCCAGCAGCCAGACCTCGACAGGGAACACTGAAGCTTTCTTT. It encodes CASSQTSTGNTEAFF.

The chain uses TRBV5-6 and TRBJ1-1, with D unresolved. The length of the CDR3 is 12 residues. V was clipped by 0 bases and J by 5 bases, with 5 bases between them. Germline CDR1 SGHDT, CDR2 YYEEEE. The CDR3 sequence is CASSLVKTEAFF. The CDR3, as DNA: TGTGCCAGCAGCTTGGTCAAAACTGAAGCTTTCTTT.

The V and J genes are TRBV6-5 and TRBJ2-2; 7 bases line up with TRBD1. The germline V gene has CDR1 MNHEY and CDR2 SVGAGI. This CDR3 has 14 amino acids. V lost 6 bases and J lost 4; bases outside the gene matches: 5. The CDR3 protein is CASRVTGTTGELFF. DNA of the CDR3: TGTGCCAGCAGAGTGACAGGGACCACCGGGGAGCTGTTTTTT.

The chain has TRBV11-2 and TRBJ2-7; 8 bases are a match to TRBD2. After removal of 1 base from V and 4 bases from J, the junction contained 3 bases not matched to a gene. The CDR3 loop spans 14 amino acids. The germline V gene has CDR1 SGHAT and CDR2 FQNNGV. The CDR3 nucleotides are TGTGCCAGCAGCTTAGGCCCGGGGGGGTACGAGCAGTACTTC. Its translation is CASSLGPGGYEQYF.

The chain employs TRBV1 and TRBJ2-5; the DNA was not compared with TRBD2, the D call given in the table. TRBV1 is a pseudogene. The CDR3 spans 19 residues. The CDR3 DNA reads TGCACCAGCAGCCAAGTTTGGCTAGCGGGGGCCTCCCTTTGGGAGACCCAGTACTTC. Protein sequence: CTSSQVWLAGASLWETQYF.

This rearrangement joins TRBV9 to TRBJ1-1; 8 bases are a match to TRBD1. V was clipped by 2 bases and J by 0 bases; unmatched bases: 6. This CDR3 contains 16 residues. Per germline, CDR1 SGDLS and CDR2 YYNGEE. The CDR3 sequence: CASSVGDRTMNTEAFF. In nucleotides, the CDR3 is TGTGCCAGCAGCGTCGGGGACAGGACCATGAACACTGAAGCTTTCTTT.

V and J are TRBV6-5 and TRBJ2-1; 10 bases match TRBD2. The CDR3 has 14 residues. In germline, CDR1 is MNHEY, CDR2 SVGAGI. Trimming cost V 6 bases and J 6 bases; bases outside gene matches: 5. The CDR3 region is CASRRGLASNEQFF. The CDR3 nucleotides are TGTGCCAGCAGAAGGGGACTAGCGAGCAATGAGCAGTTCTTC.

This sequence joins TRBV10-2 and TRBJ2-7; the D gene is possibly TRBD1 (6 bases). V lost 0 bases to trimming and J lost 6 bases, with 9 bases between them. The CDR3 extends over 13 amino acids. CDR1 is WSHSY and CDR2 is SAAADI in the germline V gene. The CDR3 region has the DNA TGCGCCAGCAGTGAGTCGAGAGGGGGCGAGCAGTACTTC. It encodes CASSESRGGEQYF.

This clone was picked up one time. V gene TRBV7-8 combines with J gene TRBJ2-1; D remains ambiguous. Deletions cut 3 bases from V and 4 bases from J, with 10 bases between. The CDR3 spans 14 residues. Per the germline V gene, CDR1 is SGHVS and CDR2 is FQNEAQ. The CDR3 sequence is CASSLVHSYNEQFF. CDR3 nucleotides: TGTGCCAGCAGCTTGGTCCACAGTTACAATGAGCAGTTCTTC.

The chain joins TRBV27 to TRBJ2-1; TRBD2 might be the D (7 bases). The germline CDR1 and CDR2 sequences are MNHEY and SMNVEV (reference sequence). Between the trimmed V and J ends, which lost 5 bases and 9 bases, there was a span of 20 bases. The CDR3 runs to 15 residues. The chain's CDR3 is CASSPQSGGMGEQFF. The CDR3 DNA follows: TGTGCCAGCAGTCCCCAGTCGGGGGGCATGGGTGAGCAGTTCTTC.

The chain recombines TRBV7-9 with TRBJ2-5, with 10 positions matching TRBD2. The junction had 6 bases not matched to a gene; V was cut back by 5 bases and J by 3 bases. CDR3 length: 15 amino acids. Germline-derived CDR1 and CDR2 are SEHNR and FQNEAQ (reference sequence). CDR3 in DNA: TGTGCCAGCAGCGACTCCGGGACTAGCGAAGAGACCCAGTACTTC. Its translation: CASSDSGTSEETQYF.

There are a few counts of this clone. The chain uses TRBV5-1 and TRBJ2-7; perhaps TRBD1 as D (6 bases). Trimming pared 0 bases from V and 5 bases from J, leaving 15 bases between. The CDR3 covers 15 residues. Germline lookup yields CDR1 SGHRS and CDR2 YFSETQ. CDR3 region: CASSLADRMRHEQYF. The CDR3 coding sequence is TGCGCCAGCAGCTTGGCCGACAGGATGAGGCACGAGCAGTACTTC.

The chain is built from TRBV13 and TRBJ2-2; TRBD2 aligns across 9 bases. V gave up 3 bases and J gave up 3 bases; unmatched junction bases: 2. CDR3 length: 15 amino acids. The germline CDR1 and CDR2 sequences are PRHDT and FYEKMQ (reference sequence). CDR3 coding DNA: TGTGCCAGCAGCTTGATAGCGGGGGACACCGGGGAGCTGTTTTTT. This gives the protein CASSLIAGDTGELFF.

The genes are TRBV29-1 and TRBJ2-7; TRBD2 matches 14 bases. V lost 3 bases and J lost 5; bases outside the gene matches: 3. The CDR3 runs to 14 residues. CDR1 is SQVTM and CDR2 is ANQGSEA in the germline V gene. The CDR3, as DNA: TGCAGCGTTGAGAGGGGACTAGCGGGAGACGAGCAGTACTTC. Translating it yields CSVERGLAGDEQYF.

The chain links TRBV5-1 to TRBJ1-3; tentative D call: TRBD1 (5 bases). V shed 0 bases and J shed 0 bases, with 10 bases lying between them. This CDR3 contains 16 residues. Germline V gene sequence: CDR1 SGHRS, CDR2 YFSETQ. The CDR3 region is CASSLDGGISGNTIYF. The CDR3 DNA is TGCGCCAGCAGCTTGGATGGGGGGATCTCTGGAAACACCATATATTTT.

The chain carries TRBV29-1 and TRBJ1-1; 12 nucleotides agree with TRBD1. The CDR3 has 14 amino acids. Per germline, CDR1 SQVTM and CDR2 ANQGSEA. V dropped 7 bases and J dropped 0; count of bases not matched to a gene: 3. As DNA, the CDR3 is TGCAGCGCCGGGACAGGGGGCTTGAACACTGAAGCTTTCTTT. Translation: CSAGTGGLNTEAFF.

The chain employs TRBV5-1 and TRBJ1-2, with D perhaps matching TRBD1 (6 bases). The ends were cut back, 4 bases at V and 8 bases at J, with 18 bases in the middle. The CDR3 spans 14 residues. Germline CDR1 and CDR2: SGHRS and YFSETQ. In nucleotides, the CDR3 is TGCGCCAGCAGCGCCGGGGAGCCAGGGGTAGGCTACACCTTC. It is translated as CASSAGEPGVGYTF. The whole variable domain, remainder taken from reference TRBV5-1 and TRBJ1-2, is KAGVTQTPRYLIKTRGQQVTLSCSPISGHRSVSWYQQTPGQGLQFLFEYFSETQRNKGNFPGRFSGRQFSNSRSEMNVSTLELGDSALYLCASSAGEPGVGYTFGSGTRLTVV.

This chain uses TRBV7-2 with TRBJ2-3; TRBD2 might be the D (5 bases). CDR1 SGHTA and CDR2 FQGNSA come from the germline V gene. V lost 5 bases to trimming and J lost 2 bases, with 26 bases between them. This CDR3 has 19 residues. CDR3 in DNA: TGTGCCAGCAGCCATCCCGGCTCCGGGGATGCTCCGATCACAGATACGCAGTATTTT. Translating gives CASSHPGSGDAPITDTQYF. The full variable domain, with the rest looked up from reference TRBV7-2 and TRBJ2-3, is GAGVSQSPSNKVTEKGKDVELRCDPISGHTALYWYRQSLGQGLEFLIYFQGNSAPDKSGLPSDRFSAERTGGSVSTLTIQRTQQEDSAVYLCASSHPGSGDAPITDTQYFGPGTRLTVL.

This rearrangement joins TRBV27 to TRBJ2-2; possibly TRBD2 for D (6 bases). Trimming left V 3 bases short and J 7 bases short, with 21 bases between. Germline CDR1 is MNHEY and CDR2 is SMNVEV (reference sequence). The CDR3 is made up of 17 amino acids. For the CDR3, the DNA is TGTGCCAGCAGTTTCGGGCCCCCCGGGGGTTCCATCGGGGAGCTGTTTTTT. This sequence encodes CASSFGPPGGSIGELFF.

The chain joins TRBV7-2 to TRBJ1-1; 12 bases line up with TRBD1. The trim removed 1 base at V and 1 base at J, leaving 4 bases unmatched. The germline V gene encodes CDR1 SGHTA and CDR2 FQGNSA. The length of the CDR3 is 17 residues. DNA for the CDR3: TGTGCCAGCAGCTTAGGGGGGACAGGGGGCTCGAACACTGAAGCTTTCTTT. It encodes CASSLGGTGGSNTEAFF. The whole variable domain, remainder taken from reference TRBV7-2 and TRBJ1-1, is GAGVSQSPSNKVTEKGKDVELRCDPISGHTALYWYRQSLGQGLEFLIYFQGNSAPDKSGLPSDRFSAERTGGSVSTLTIQRTQQEDSAVYLCASSLGGTGGSNTEAFFGQGTRLTVV.

The V call is TRBV2, the J call TRBJ1-1; D gene unclear. This CDR3 spans 10 amino acids. Per the germline V gene, CDR1 is SNHLY and CDR2 is FYNNEI. With 9 bases removed from V and 5 bases from J, the gap between germline ends came to 7 bases. For the CDR3, the DNA is TGTGCCAGTTTTCGGACTGAAGCTTTCTTT. It is translated as CASFRTEAFF.

This clone occurred a few times. The rearrangement links TRBV6-6 to TRBJ2-7; the D is unclear. Germline lookup yields CDR1 MNHNY and CDR2 SVGAGI (reference sequence). V was cut by 2 bases and J by 2 bases, with 13 bases left in between. The CDR3 spans 15 residues. CDR3 coding DNA: TGTGCCAGCAGTTACGCAAAACAGTGGGCCTACGAGCAGTACTTC. It specifies CASSYAKQWAYEQYF.

The chain has TRBV9 and TRBJ2-1; D may be TRBD2 (6 bases). The CDR3 contains 18 residues. Per the germline V gene, CDR1 is SGDLS and CDR2 is YYNGEE. Trimming took off 0 bases at V and 0 bases at J, with 16 bases between the two ends. CDR3 nucleotides: TGTGCCAGCAGCGTAGGAGGGGAGGCGGGACTCTCCTACAATGAGCAGTTCTTC. Translated: CASSVGGEAGLSYNEQFF.

The CDR3 loop reads CASSLEGAATYEQYF. CDR3 nucleotides: TGTGCCAGCAGCTTGGAGGGGGCGGCCACCTACGAGCAGTACTTC. The rearrangement joins TRBV11-2 to TRBJ2-7; D might be TRBD1 (7 bases). Trimming pared 3 bases from V and 2 bases from J, leaving 14 bases between. The CDR3 contains 15 residues. CDR1 is SGHAT, CDR2 FQNNGV, per germline.

This clone was seen only a few times. The genes are TRBV7-9 and TRBJ1-2; 9 nucleotides align to TRBD1. The CDR3 extends over 15 amino acids. Germline CDR1 is SEHNR and CDR2 is FQNEAQ (reference sequence). With V trimmed by 1 base and J by 4 bases, 4 bases remained unmatched. The CDR3: CASSLGDRDFYGYTF. CDR3 nucleotide sequence: TGTGCCAGCAGCTTAGGGGACAGGGACTTCTATGGCTACACCTTC. Drawing the rest from reference TRBV7-9 and TRBJ1-2, the complete variable domain is DTGVSQNPRHKITKRGQNVTFRCDPISEHNRLYWYRQTLGQGPEFLTYFQNEAQLEKSRLLSDRFSAERPKGSFSTLEIQRTEQGDSAMYLCASSLGDRDFYGYTFGSGTRLTVV.

V gene TRBV29-1 combines with J gene TRBJ2-7; D perhaps matches TRBD2 (6 bases). The CDR3 consists of 15 residues. Germline V gene sequence: CDR1 SQVTM, CDR2 ANQGSEA. The V gene lost 4 bases and the J gene lost 5 bases, with 21 bases spanning the gap. DNA for the CDR3: TGCAGCGTTGGAACGAGTGCAGGGCCTAGCGACGAGCAGTACTTC. Amino acid sequence: CSVGTSAGPSDEQYF.

The genes are TRBV27 and TRBJ2-3, with D possibly TRBD2 on 6 matching bases. The CDR3 loop spans 12 amino acids. V gave up 5 bases and J gave up 9 bases, with 12 bases separating them. Germline V gene data show CDR1 as MNHEY and CDR2 as SMNVEV (reference sequence). The CDR3 region has the DNA TGTGCCAGCAGTCCCGGCGGGGCGACGCAGTATTTT. Amino acid sequence: CASSPGGATQYF.